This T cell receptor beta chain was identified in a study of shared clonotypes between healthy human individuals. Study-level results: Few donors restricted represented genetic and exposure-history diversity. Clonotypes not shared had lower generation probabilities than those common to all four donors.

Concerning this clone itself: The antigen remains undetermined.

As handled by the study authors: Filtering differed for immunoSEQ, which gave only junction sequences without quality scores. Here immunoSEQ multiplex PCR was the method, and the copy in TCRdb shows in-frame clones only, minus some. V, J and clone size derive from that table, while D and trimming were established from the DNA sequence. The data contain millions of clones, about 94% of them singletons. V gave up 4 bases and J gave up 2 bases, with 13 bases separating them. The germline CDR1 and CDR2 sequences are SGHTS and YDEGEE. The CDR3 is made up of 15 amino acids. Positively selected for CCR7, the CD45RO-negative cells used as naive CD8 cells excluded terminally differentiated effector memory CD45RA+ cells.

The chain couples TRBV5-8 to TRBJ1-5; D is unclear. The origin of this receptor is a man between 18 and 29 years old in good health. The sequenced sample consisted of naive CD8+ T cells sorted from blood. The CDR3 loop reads CASSEGIWGNQPQHF. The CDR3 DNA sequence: TGTGCCAGCAGCGAGGGAATTTGGGGCAATCAGCCCCAGCATTTT.